This passage covers 5 T cell receptor beta chains from one sample sequenced in a study of shared clonotypes between healthy human individuals. Profiled with immunoSEQ multiplex PCR; TCRdb holds only in-frame clones, not every one. The table records some 2 million clones, about 95% of them present only once. CD45RO-negative, CCR7-positively selected cells formed the naive CD8 fraction, excluding terminally differentiated effector memory CD45RA+ cells. Sequences were obtained from naive CD8+ T cells sorted from blood. The source of these receptors is a man between 18 and 35 years old in good health.

This rearrangement joins TRBV11-3 to TRBJ2-3; D is unresolved. V was clipped by 5 bases and J by 2 bases, with 17 bases between them. The CDR3 has 16 amino acids. CDR1 and CDR2 from the germline V gene are SGHNT and YENEEA. In nucleotides, the CDR3 is TGTGCCAGCAGCCCCGGAGATACATTAGACACAGATACGCAGTATTTT. Translation gives CASSPGDTLDTDTQYF. The whole variable domain, remainder taken from reference TRBV11-3 and TRBJ2-3, is EAGVVQSPRYKIIEKKQPVAFWCNPISGHNTLYWYLQNLGQGPELLIRYENEEAVDDSQLPKDRFSAERLKGVDSTLKIQPAELGDSAVYLCASSPGDTLDTDTQYFGPGTRLTVL.

The V call is TRBV7-8, the J call TRBJ2-7, with TRBD2 identical over 8 bases. This CDR3 region has 14 residues. Germline V lookup: CDR1 SGHVS, CDR2 FQNEAQ. The V segment lost 8 bases and the J segment 2 bases; nucleotides outside the gene matches: 8. CDR3: CASSVGGDPYEQYF. DNA for the CDR3: TGTGCCAGCTCTGTCGGGGGGGACCCCTACGAGCAGTACTTC.

This clone was seen a few times. The chain has TRBV11-2 and TRBJ2-7, with TRBD2 matching over 10 bases. CDR1 SGHAT and CDR2 FQNNGV come from the germline V gene. This CDR3 has 14 residues. The junction had 5 bases not matched to a gene; V was cut back by 5 bases and J by 4 bases. The CDR3 here is CASSPSGSWYEQYF. The DNA of the CDR3 is TGTGCCAGCAGCCCTAGCGGGAGTTGGTACGAGCAGTACTTC.

The V gene is TRBV7-9, the J gene TRBJ2-1; TRBD1 aligns across 8 bases. CDR3 length: 12 amino acids. Germline CDR1 reads SEHNR; CDR2 reads FQNEAQ (reference sequence). Unmatched junction bases numbered 1, after V lost 4 bases and J lost 8 bases. The CDR3 sequence is CASSSGGYEQFF. The CDR3 DNA sequence: TGTGCCAGCAGCTCAGGGGGCTATGAGCAGTTCTTC.

A word on this clone: This specimen includes other DNA sequences encoding the same CDR3. The chain links TRBV10-3 to TRBJ1-1; no clear D. Germline CDR1 reads ENHRY; CDR2 reads SYGVKD. This CDR3 has 14 amino acids. Deletions cut 4 bases from V and 0 bases from J, with 9 bases between. CDR3 sequence (DNA): TGTGCCATCAGTGTAGGAGGATTGAACACTGAAGCTTTCTTT. Protein product: CAISVGGLNTEAFF.